The text below deals with one T cell receptor beta chain. Its antigen is unidentified. Genomic DNA acted as the template from which TCR beta VDJ combination and CDR3 sequence profiling were carried out. A single record per CDR3 protein comes from TCRdb applying MiXCR to the reads. In the table there are a few hundred thousand distinct CDR3 sequences, roughly 82% of which are singletons. Patients chosen for sequencing had CD8+CD57+ cells that had expanded, as shown by flow cytometry. The data derive from a study of CD8+CD57+ T cells in acquired aplastic anemia. For the study at large: DNA per sorted CD4+ or CD8+ sample ranged roughly 0.17 to 27.4 ug, averaging about 2.9 ug. General observations from the study: Roughly 30 CD8+ CDR3 sequences occurred in both the patients and the controls.

Germline CDR1 SGHRS, CDR2 YFSETQ. V was trimmed by 4 bases and J by 4 bases, leaving 17 bases between them. This CDR3 comprises 15 residues. The sequenced sample was sorted CD4+, CD8+, or CD8+CD57+ T cells (not recorded which) from PBMCs. This receptor was identified in a human donor with aplastic anemia. This rearrangement joins TRBV5-1 to TRBJ1-1; D is possibly TRBD1 (5 bases). CDR3 amino acids: CASSPIVGGSTEAFF. For the CDR3, the DNA is TGCGCCAGCAGCCCTATTGTTGGGGGAAGCACTGAAGCTTTCTTT.